This TCR beta chain was profiled in a study of blood T cell repertoires in COVID-19. Study summary: Samples came from the United States, Italy and Spain, spanning acute and convalescent COVID-19. PBMCs, B-cell-depleted T cells, or T cells provided the cDNA or gDNA that made up the material.

Methods used by the authors: Amplification with reference gene primers provided the estimates of nucleated cell counts. This table comes from immunoSEQ multiplex PCR, and its TCRdb copy is limited to in-frame clones, with some not included. The DNA gave D and trimming, while V, J and clone size come from that table. The repertoire holds approximately 190,000 clones, with 85% to 90% as singletons. Germline V CDR1 and CDR2: LGHDT, YNNKEL (reference sequence). The V end was cut by 1 base, the J end by 8 bases, with 14 bases between. CDR3 length equals 14 residues. The receptor was isolated from an elderly man with acute or convalescent COVID-19. Material: peripheral blood. The chain employs TRBV3-1 (or the pseudogene TRBV3-2) and TRBJ1-2, with D perhaps TRBD1 (5 bases). CDR3 nucleotides: TGTGCCAGCAGCCAAGGCGACAGTCTGCGAGGCTACACCTTC. It codes for CASSQGDSLRGYTF.